This is a list of T cell receptor beta chains from one sample in a study of control samples from healthy donors and cancer patients. The method was immunoSEQ multiplex PCR; TCRdb's version includes in-frame clones alone and lacks a portion of them. The data show 15,000 to 20,000 clones, with more than 75% seen just once and over 7.5% held by the top ten. The material sequenced was PBMCs. Receptor source: a woman aged 60-75 years with head and neck cancer. Both conserved end residues are part of each CDR3. Fields, in order: clone size, CDR3 length, J gene, D gene, V gene, CDR3 protein. The D gene is left open where the match is weak. A clone size is listed for some rows: how often the clone was seen (once, few, many), or a class if it is expanded.

clone size: NA; CDR3 length: 16; J gene: TRBJ2-1; D gene: NA; V gene: TRBV5-1; CDR3 protein: CASSLARLVNYNEQFF
clone size: NA; CDR3 length: 16; J gene: TRBJ2-7; D gene: TRBD2; V gene: TRBV28; CDR3 protein: CASRGSGLAKAYEQYF
clone size: NA; CDR3 length: 16; J gene: TRBJ2-6; D gene: TRBD1; V gene: TRBV10-2; CDR3 protein: CASSDRGSSGANVLTF
clone size: few; CDR3 length: 15; J gene: TRBJ1-1; D gene: TRBD1; V gene: TRBV27; CDR3 protein: CASSLQGTGGAEAFF
clone size: NA; CDR3 length: 14; J gene: TRBJ2-7; D gene: NA; V gene: TRBV5-6; CDR3 protein: CASSGLFPPHEQYF
clone size: NA; CDR3 length: 14; J gene: TRBJ2-7; D gene: NA; V gene: TRBV5-1; CDR3 protein: CASSRERTGVEQYF
clone size: NA; CDR3 length: 12; J gene: TRBJ2-1; D gene: NA; V gene: TRBV15; CDR3 protein: CATSRVSNEQFF
clone size: NA; CDR3 length: 14; J gene: TRBJ1-4; D gene: NA; V gene: TRBV9; CDR3 protein: CASSPGSTNEKLFF
clone size: NA; CDR3 length: 16; J gene: TRBJ2-2; D gene: NA; V gene: TRBV5-1; CDR3 protein: CASSFAGQQNTGELFF
clone size: NA; CDR3 length: 16; J gene: TRBJ1-2; D gene: TRBD1; V gene: TRBV19; CDR3 protein: CASSIPAGPGGSGYTF
clone size: NA; CDR3 length: 16; J gene: TRBJ1-1; D gene: TRBD1; V gene: TRBV7-9; CDR3 protein: CASSSLDRGTYTEAFF
clone size: NA; CDR3 length: 15; J gene: TRBJ1-6; D gene: NA; V gene: TRBV3-1/TRBV3-2; CDR3 protein: CASSLDNGYNSPLHF
clone size: NA; CDR3 length: 14; J gene: TRBJ2-1; D gene: NA; V gene: TRBV19; CDR3 protein: CASSLSLEGNEQFF
clone size: NA; CDR3 length: 14; J gene: TRBJ2-7; D gene: TRBD2; V gene: TRBV24-1; CDR3 protein: CATSDAGGPSEQYF
clone size: few; CDR3 length: 14; J gene: TRBJ1-5; D gene: TRBD1; V gene: TRBV19; CDR3 protein: CASSGEQGVQPQHF
clone size: NA; CDR3 length: 14; J gene: TRBJ2-7; D gene: NA; V gene: TRBV7-8; CDR3 protein: CASSLGTVGLEQYF
clone size: NA; CDR3 length: 15; J gene: TRBJ2-7; D gene: TRBD1; V gene: TRBV5-4; CDR3 protein: CASSLVVQGSYEQYF
clone size: NA; CDR3 length: 11; J gene: TRBJ2-1; D gene: NA; V gene: TRBV12-3/TRBV12-4; CDR3 protein: CASSLGGMEFF